This TCR beta chain was captured by sequencing in a study of CD8+CD57+ T cells in acquired aplastic anemia. Study-level information: The sorted CD4+ and CD8+ cells yielded an average approximately 3.2 ug of DNA.

Per germline, CDR1 MGHDK and CDR2 SYGVNS. V was clipped by 6 bases and J by 1 base; unmatched bases: 14. CDR3 size: 17 residues. Study-wide results and limits: Sharing between patients and controls was observed for roughly 30 CD8+ CDR3 sequences. Statistical testing detected no significant gap in CD8+ Simpson's diversity between patients and controls.

This clonotype was seen a few times. Antigen: not known. CD8+CD57+ cell expansion, shown by flow cytometry, had occurred in the patients selected for sequencing. Receipt of therapy had not occurred in any patient by the time of blood sampling. CDR3 and TCR beta VDJ profiling relied on genomic DNA as the template. TCRdb independently ran MiXCR on the reads; one entry per CDR3 protein. The sample holds about 160,000 distinct CDR3 sequences; less than 60% are singletons and the top ten take roughly 3.2%. Sequenced sample: sorted CD4+, CD8+, or CD8+CD57+ T cells (not recorded which) from PBMCs. The source of this sequence is a human donor with aplastic anemia. The rearrangement uses TRBV25-1 and TRBJ1-1; 7 bases line up with TRBD1. CDR3 residues: CASSLTGAGGRNTEAFF. In DNA form, the CDR3 reads TGTGCCAGCAGCTTAACTGGGGCAGGGGGAAGGAACACTGAAGCTTTCTTT.